A selection of T cell receptor beta chains follows, all from one sample in a study of control samples from healthy donors and cancer patients. Some clones are missing from TCRdb's copy, which holds only in-frame ones; the method was immunoSEQ multiplex PCR. The data show around 180,000 clones, just over 85% seen once. The sequenced material came from blood. These receptors were taken from a woman in her 30s in good health. Both conserved end residues are part of each CDR3. Each record gives: D gene, V gene, clone size, J gene, CDR3 protein, CDR3 DNA. D genes are given only for firm matches. A row's size may be missing; if present it is once, few, many or a size class.

>TRBD1|TRBV28|NA|TRBJ2-3
CASPPRDRVTDTQYF
TGTGCCAGCCCTCCCCGGGACAGGGTCACAGATACGCAGTATTTT
>NA|TRBV6-5|NA|TRBJ1-5
CASKGSGEQPQHF
TGTGCCAGCAAGGGTTCGGGGGAGCAGCCCCAGCATTTT
>NA|TRBV7-2|few|TRBJ1-1
CASSVTVNTEAFF
TGTGCCAGCAGCGTAACAGTGAACACTGAAGCTTTCTTT
>TRBD1|TRBV28|NA|TRBJ1-5
CASSPQGQGNQPQHF
TGTGCCAGCAGTCCACAGGGGCAGGGCAATCAGCCCCAGCATTTT
>NA|TRBV3-1/TRBV3-2|NA|TRBJ2-2
CAARSSGAGELFF
TGTGCCGCCCGATCCTCGGGGGCCGGGGAGCTGTTTTTT
>NA|TRBV5-5|once|TRBJ2-1
CASNTGGRGYNEQFF
TGTGCCAGCAACACGGGGGGCCGGGGCTACAATGAGCAGTTCTTC
>NA|TRBV9|NA|TRBJ1-2
CASSVDSNYGYTF
TGTGCCAGCAGCGTAGATTCTAACTATGGCTACACCTTC
>NA|TRBV19|NA|TRBJ1-5
CASSIEAPNQPQHF
TGTGCCAGTAGTATTGAGGCACCCAATCAGCCCCAGCATTTT
>TRBD2|TRBV10-3|NA|TRBJ2-7
CAINPTGTSGGDIF
TGTGCCATCAACCCCACCGGGACTAGCGGGGGCGATATATTC
>TRBD2|TRBV9|NA|TRBJ2-1
CASSTSGLAVYNEQFF
TGTGCCAGCAGCACATCGGGACTAGCGGTTTACAATGAGCAGTTCTTC
>TRBD1|TRBV28|NA|TRBJ1-5
CASSLMDRGPRGDQPQHF
TGTGCCAGCAGTCTCATGGACAGGGGACCCCGAGGAGATCAGCCCCAGCATTTT
>TRBD1|TRBV5-1|NA|TRBJ2-7
CASSTGQGFYEQYF
TGCGCCAGCAGCACCGGACAGGGTTTTTACGAGCAGTACTTC
>NA|TRBV7-8|NA|TRBJ1-2
CASSLESGHIVGGYTF
TGTGCCAGCAGCTTAGAATCTGGTCATATAGTCGGAGGCTACACCTTC
>TRBD2|TRBV5-4|few|TRBJ2-3
CASSPGLAGVGWEDTQYF
TGTGCCAGCAGCCCGGGACTAGCGGGAGTAGGTTGGGAGGATACGCAGTATTTT
>NA|TRBV6-5|NA|TRBJ1-5
CASKENSNQPQHF
TGTGCCAGCAAGGAAAATAGCAATCAGCCCCAGCATTTT
>TRBD1|TRBV6-4|NA|TRBJ2-3
CASSDGTGADTQYF
TGTGCCAGCAGTGACGGGACAGGGGCAGATACGCAGTATTTT
>NA|TRBV6-1|NA|TRBJ2-4
CASSEAEGEQGIKNIQYF
TGTGCCAGCAGTGAAGCGGAGGGGGAACAGGGAATCAAAAACATTCAGTACTTC
>NA|TRBV6-4|NA|TRBJ1-4
CASRKTGATNEKLFF
TGTGCCAGCAGGAAAACAGGTGCAACTAATGAAAAACTGTTTTTT
>TRBD2|TRBV7-8|NA|TRBJ2-3
CASSLGGLASTQYF
TGTGCCAGCAGCTTAGGGGGACTAGCCTCCACCCAGTATTTT
>NA|TRBV19|NA|TRBJ2-6
CASSRVGAGANVLTF
TGTGCCAGTAGTAGAGTCGGGGCTGGGGCCAACGTCCTGACTTTC
>NA|TRBV29-1|NA|TRBJ2-1
CSVDEQFF
TGCAGCGTGGATGAGCAGTTCTTC
>NA|TRBV12-5|NA|TRBJ1-1
CASQVPGDTEAFF
TGTGCTAGTCAAGTCCCCGGGGACACTGAAGCTTTCTTT
>NA|TRBV11-2|NA|TRBJ1-5
CASSFAGSSNQPQHF
TGTGCCAGCAGCTTTGCAGGGAGTAGCAATCAGCCCCAGCATTTT
>NA|TRBV9|NA|TRBJ2-1
CASSSHPNNEQFF
TGTGCCAGCAGCTCCCACCCCAACAATGAGCAGTTCTTC
>TRBD1|TRBV28|NA|TRBJ2-7
CATRTGAYEQYF
TGTGCCACGAGGACAGGTGCCTACGAGCAGTACTTC
>TRBD1|TRBV23-1|NA|TRBJ2-7
CASITGGEQYF
TGCGCCAGCATCACAGGGGGGGAGCAGTACTTC